This TCR beta chain was obtained from a study of T-cell reconstitution after alpha-beta-depleted transplantation in children. With 4 bases clipped from V and 8 bases from J, the junction kept 11 bases outside the gene matches. This CDR3 is built from 16 residues. Germline loops: CDR1 SGDLS, CDR2 YYNGEE. TCRbeta library preparation incorporated unique molecular identifiers. TCRdb passed the PCR reads through MiXCR, listing each CDR3 protein once. The data hold 500,000 or so distinct CDR3 sequences, with approximately 32% observed a single time. The TCR originated in a human donor who donated a stem cell graft to a child with aplastic anemia. The source material was PBMCs from the stem cell graft donor, sampled from the stem cell graft. The chain joins TRBV9 to TRBJ2-1; 11 bases agree with TRBD2. The CDR3 protein is CASSPHSGREIHEQFF. The CDR3 nucleotides are TGTGCCAGCAGCCCTCATAGCGGGAGGGAGATCCATGAGCAGTTCTTC.